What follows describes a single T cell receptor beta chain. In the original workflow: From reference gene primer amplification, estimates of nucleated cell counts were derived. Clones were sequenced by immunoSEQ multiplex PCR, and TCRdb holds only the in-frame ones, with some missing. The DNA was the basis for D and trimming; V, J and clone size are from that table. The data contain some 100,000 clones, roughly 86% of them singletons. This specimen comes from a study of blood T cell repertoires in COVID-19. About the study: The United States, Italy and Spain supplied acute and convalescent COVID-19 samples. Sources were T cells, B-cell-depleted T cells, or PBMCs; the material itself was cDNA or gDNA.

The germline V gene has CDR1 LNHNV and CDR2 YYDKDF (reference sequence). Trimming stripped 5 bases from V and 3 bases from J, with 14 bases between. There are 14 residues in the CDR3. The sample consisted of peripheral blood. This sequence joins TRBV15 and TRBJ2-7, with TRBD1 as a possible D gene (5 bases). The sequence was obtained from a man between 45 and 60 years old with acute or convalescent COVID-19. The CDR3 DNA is TGTGCCACCAGCCCGGACACAAACGACTACGAGCAGTACTTC. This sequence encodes CATSPDTNDYEQYF.